One and the same sample provided the 13 T cell receptor beta chains below, sequenced in a study of CD8+ T cells in alopecia areata. Sequencing templates came from extracted RNA that was reverse transcribed into cDNA. TCRdb keeps only in-frame clones here, not all; method: immunoSEQ multiplex PCR. The sample has some 95,000 clones, about 40% seen once. The sample consisted of CD4+ T cells sorted from blood. Every receptor here comes from a human donor with alopecia areata.

The rearrangement joins TRBV29-1 to TRBJ2-7; 8 bases fit TRBD1. CDR1 is SQVTM, CDR2 ANQGSEA, per germline. The CDR3 totals 15 residues. Unmatched junction bases numbered 6, after V lost 1 base and J lost 1 base. The CDR3 loop is CSVEVDGTGSYEQYF. In nucleotides, the CDR3 is TGCAGCGTTGAAGTGGACGGGACAGGTTCCTACGAGCAGTACTTC.

J is TRBJ1-1 and V is TRBV29-1, with D possibly TRBD1 on 5 matching bases. The CDR3 runs 13 residues. From germline, CDR1 is SQVTM and CDR2 ANQGSEA. Trimming pared 7 bases from V and 1 base from J, leaving 13 bases between. The chain's CDR3 is CSAKDQGNTEAFF. The CDR3, as DNA: TGCAGCGCCAAAGACCAGGGGAACACTGAAGCTTTCTTT.

The V gene is TRBV30, the J gene TRBJ1-2; a possible D gene is TRBD1 (6 bases). The germline CDR1 and CDR2 sequences are GTSNPN and SVGIG (reference sequence). The V end was cut by 5 bases, the J end by 10 bases, with 20 bases between. The CDR3 runs to 13 residues. The CDR3 spells CAWARGGPLSYTF. CDR3 sequence (DNA): TGTGCCTGGGCCAGGGGTGGCCCATTATCCTACACCTTC.

The chain joins TRBV29-1 to TRBJ1-1, with 10 bases lining up with TRBD1. Germline CDR1 is SQVTM and CDR2 is ANQGSEA. The CDR3 is 13 amino acids. The V gene end was trimmed by 3 bases and the J gene end by 4 bases; junction bases not matched to a gene: 2. The CDR3 region is CSVEWDRGTEAFF. CDR3 DNA sequence: TGCAGCGTTGAGTGGGACAGGGGCACTGAAGCTTTCTTT. The full variable domain, completed using reference TRBV29-1 and TRBJ1-1, is SAVISQKPSRDICQRGTSLTIQCQVDSQVTMMFWYRQQPGQSLTLIATANQGSEATYESGFVIDKFPISRPNLTFSTLTVSNMSPEDSSIYLCSVEWDRGTEAFFGQGTRLTVV.

The chain employs TRBV30 and TRBJ2-2; the D is unclear. Trimming removed 4 bases from V and 7 bases from J, with 10 bases in between. The CDR3 has 12 residues. Per the germline V gene, CDR1 is GTSNPN and CDR2 is SVGIG (reference sequence). This CDR3 reads CAWTTALGELFF. The CDR3 DNA sequence: TGTGCCTGGACCACCGCTCTCGGGGAGCTGTTTTTT. The entire variable domain, with the rest obtained from reference TRBV30 and TRBJ2-2, is as follows: SQTIHQWPATLVQPVGSPLSLECTVEGTSNPNLYWYRQAAGRGLQLLFYSVGIGQISSEVPQNLSASRPQDRQFILSSKKLLLSDSGFYLCAWTTALGELFFGEGSRLTVL.

The gene calls are TRBV28 and TRBJ2-5, with TRBD1 identical over 8 bases. J was trimmed by 5 bases and V by 5 bases; bases with no gene match: 7. This CDR3 contains 14 residues. Germline lookup yields CDR1 MDHEN and CDR2 SYDVKM. The CDR3 region is CASSGTGGRETQYF. The CDR3 DNA is TGTGCCAGCAGTGGAACAGGGGGTCGCGAGACCCAGTACTTC. The full variable domain, in which reference TRBV28 and TRBJ2-5 provide the parts outside the CDR3, is DVKVTQSSRYLVKRTGEKVFLECVQDMDHENMFWYRQDPGLGLRLIYFSYDVKMKEKGDIPEGYSVSREKKERFSLILESASTNQTSMYLCASSGTGGRETQYFGPGTRLLVL.

There are a few counts of this clone. DNA of the CDR3: TGTGCCAGCAGTGGGTTCCTTGAAGCTTTCTTT. Translating gives CASSGFLEAFF. The chain has TRBV28 and TRBJ1-1; no clear D. This CDR3 has 11 amino acids. V lost 5 bases and J lost 7, with 8 bases in between. CDR1 MDHEN and CDR2 SYDVKM come from the germline V gene.

The chain uses TRBV29-1 and TRBJ1-2, with 7 bases identical to TRBD1. Germline V CDR1 and CDR2: SQVTM, ANQGSEA. The CDR3 has 12 amino acids. V lost 4 bases to trimming and J lost 4 bases; unmatched junction nucleotides: 3. The CDR3 spells CSVGQGPYGYTF. The CDR3 DNA follows: TGCAGCGTTGGACAGGGACCCTATGGCTACACCTTC.

This clone was seen more than once but under ten times. The rearrangement uses TRBV10-2 and TRBJ2-2; 10 positions agree with TRBD1. The germline V gene encodes CDR1 WSHSY and CDR2 SAAADI. The CDR3 loop spans 14 amino acids. The trim removed 6 bases at V and 6 bases at J, leaving 4 bases unmatched. CDR3 sequence reads: CASRGTGVSGELFF. CDR3 DNA: TGCGCCAGCAGGGGGACAGGGGTGTCCGGGGAGCTGTTTTTT.

The chain carries TRBV2 and TRBJ2-7, with 7 nucleotides matching TRBD2. The CDR3 sequence is 14 residues long. Per germline, CDR1 SNHLY and CDR2 FYNNEI. The ends lost 4 bases at V and 2 bases at J; junction bases unmatched: 5. CDR3 in amino acids: CASSGLAVTYEQYF. In DNA, the CDR3 is TGTGCCAGCAGTGGTCTAGCGGTTACCTACGAGCAGTACTTC.

Only one count was recorded for this clone. The gene calls are TRBV27 and TRBJ2-7; D uncertain. Germline values: CDR1 MNHEY, CDR2 SMNVEV (reference sequence). The length of the CDR3 is 13 residues. Trimming took 6 bases from V and 3 from J, leaving 12 bases between them. CDR3 in amino acids: CASSLRRDYEQYF. CDR3 nucleotide sequence: TGTGCCAGCAGCCTCCGACGAGACTACGAGCAGTACTTC.

This clone came up once. The chain joins TRBV29-1 to TRBJ1-1; no firm D call. V lost 1 base and J lost 3, with 9 bases in between. The germline V gene has CDR1 SQVTM and CDR2 ANQGSEA. This CDR3 spans 13 amino acids. The CDR3 loop reads CSVEGTVYTEAFF. The CDR3 nucleotides are TGCAGCGTTGAAGGCACGGTCTACACTGAAGCTTTCTTT.

The rearrangement joins TRBV7-2 to TRBJ2-1; 7 positions agree with TRBD2. V trimming: 5 bases; J trimming: 10 bases; junction bases outside the gene matches: 5. This CDR3 comprises 12 residues. Germline V gene sequence: CDR1 SGHTA, CDR2 FQGNSA. CDR3 nucleotide sequence: TGTGCCAGCAGCCGGGAGGTTGGCGAGCAGTTCTTC. This gives the protein CASSREVGEQFF.